This record concerns one T cell receptor (beta chain) sequence. What it binds is not known. These data are taken from a study of blood T cells in healthy people across ages. Study results and caveats: Estimates drawn from one million T cells were deemed to understate diversity. Using unsorted PBMCs precluded a conclusive naive versus antigen-experienced comparison.

Together with a sample-barcoded 5' primer, a J-beta primer mix was included in a second PCR lasting roughly 7 to 11 cycles. TCRdb re-called the 5' RACE reads through MiXCR, storing one row per CDR3 protein. This sample has about 940,000 distinct CDR3 sequences, with around 48% found just once. This CDR3 is 14 amino acids long. Trimming at V came to 10 bases and at J to 2 bases, leaving 7 bases not matched to a gene. The V gene's germline CDR1 is SGHTA and CDR2 FQGNSA. The sample was blood. The V call is TRBV7-2, the J call TRBJ2-2; 7 positions agree with TRBD1. This receptor was identified in a man aged 30 to 39 in good health. Written as DNA, the CDR3 is TGTGCCACCTTACGGGACAGTAACACCGGGGAGCTGTTTTTT. Its protein product is CATLRDSNTGELFF.